This T cell receptor (beta chain) was sequenced for a study of radiotherapy plus CTLA-4 blockade in lung cancer. Study-wide points: Strongest reported response predictors: early blood clone changes and post-radiation interferon-beta.

Trimming cost V 4 bases and J 2 bases, with 12 bases left between them. The germline CDR1 and CDR2 sequences are SGHVS and FNYEAQ. The CDR3 length is 14 residues. Using immunoSEQ multiplex PCR, the repertoire was profiled, and TCRdb retains in-frame clones only, with some absent. This table has about 77,000 clones, over 65% appearing once. A word on this clone: Antigen: not known.

Those with chemo-refractory metastatic non-small-cell lung cancer were treated with focal radiation combined with CTLA-4 blockade using ipilimumab. The sequencing here drew on peripheral blood, taken from a patient treated with radiotherapy plus ipilimumab. The J gene is TRBJ2-7, the V gene TRBV7-6; perhaps TRBD1 as D (6 bases). This TCR derives from a human donor with non-small cell lung cancer whose response to radiotherapy plus ipilimumab could not be evaluated. The CDR3 coding sequence is TGTGCCAGCAGCTCTCGACAGGCTCCCTACGAGCAGTACTTC. Amino acid sequence: CASSSRQAPYEQYF.